This is a list of T cell receptor beta chains from one sample in a study of blood T cell repertoires in COVID-19. Some clones are missing from TCRdb's copy, which holds only in-frame ones; the method was immunoSEQ multiplex PCR. The table has a few hundred thousand clones, roughly 84% seen once. Sequencing was performed on peripheral blood. The origin of the receptors is a woman aged 25 to 45 who had recovered from COVID-19. Each CDR3 is given with its conserved first and last residue.

J gene | V gene | CDR3 protein
TRBJ2-7 | TRBV6-2/TRBV6-3 | CASSYSIGLAGSSYEQYF
TRBJ2-1 | TRBV19 | CASSIDLASGSSYNEQFF
TRBJ2-7 | TRBV7-3 | CASSPGGSLTYEQYF
TRBJ2-7 | TRBV30 | CAWSATGLVVEQYF
TRBJ1-5 | TRBV5-1 | CASSLGTGNRQPQHF
TRBJ2-7 | TRBV29-1 | CSARKGAGQGARSYEQYF
TRBJ1-2 | TRBV28 | CASSLMGADSGGYTF
TRBJ1-5 | TRBV28 | CASSKGQQLNQPQHF
TRBJ1-1 | TRBV7-3 | CASSSTGDSEAFF
TRBJ2-1 | TRBV2 | CASNGGTQSYNEQFF
TRBJ2-1 | TRBV29-1 | CSVEDVPGTSSYNEQFF
TRBJ2-2 | TRBV12-3/TRBV12-4 | CASSPLPGELFF